Listed here are 21 T cell receptor beta chains from one sample, sequenced in a study of T cell repertoires in cytomegalovirus infection. Their cognate antigens are unknown. MiXCR, applied by TCRdb to the reads, yields one record per CDR3 protein. The data show 900,000 to 950,000 distinct CDR3 sequences, under 40% seen once. Sequencing was performed on cultured CD8+ T cells from PBMCs, taken from culture after CMV antigen stimulation. These receptors were taken from a human donor in good health (CMV status not recorded). Some clones in this sample may be carry-over from other donors' samples.

This chain links TRBV7-9 with TRBJ2-2, with no clear D. Germline V gene lookup returns CDR1 SEHNR and CDR2 FQNEAQ (reference sequence). Trimming stripped 8 bases from V and 3 bases from J, with 1 base between. The CDR3 runs to 10 residues. The CDR3 sequence is CASDTGELFF. The DNA for the CDR3 is TGTGCCAGCGACACCGGGGAGCTGTTTTTT.

This clonotype has ten or more counts. V usage is TRBV7-2 and J usage is TRBJ2-1; D might be TRBD2 (6 bases). V was shortened by 1 base and J by 0 bases, with 13 bases between the two germline ends. Germline values: CDR1 SGHTA, CDR2 FQGNSA. The CDR3 sequence is 17 residues long. Here the CDR3 reads CASSLGGAGTSYNEQFF. CDR3 coding DNA: TGTGCCAGCAGCTTAGGCGGTGCGGGGACCTCCTACAATGAGCAGTTCTTC.

The rearrangement uses TRBV28 and TRBJ2-7, with a tentative D call TRBD2 (7 bases). There are 15 residues in the CDR3. V lost 3 bases and J 0 bases, leaving 12 bases between the germline ends. CDR1 is MDHEN, CDR2 SYDVKM, per germline. Written as DNA, the CDR3 is TGTGCCAGCAGTTTGGGAGGGGGGCTCTCCTACGAGCAGTACGTC. Amino acids: CASSLGGGLSYEQYV.

This clonotype was seen a handful of times. The gene calls are TRBV7-9 and TRBJ1-5; 11 nucleotides match TRBD1. The ends lost 3 bases at V and 0 bases at J; junction bases unmatched: 7. The CDR3 totals 18 residues. Germline V gene data show CDR1 as SEHNR and CDR2 as FQNEAQ (reference sequence). In DNA, the CDR3 is TGTGCCAGCAGCTTTGGACAGGGGGCCGAAAATAGCAATCAGCCCCAGCATTTT. Protein sequence: CASSFGQGAENSNQPQHF.

The chain carries TRBV20-1 and TRBJ1-3, with D unclear. The CDR3 is 15 residues long. V lost 1 base and J 0 bases, leaving 10 bases between the germline ends. In germline, CDR1 is DFQATT, CDR2 SNEGSKA (reference sequence). CDR3 nucleotide sequence: TGCAGTGCTAGAGCAAAAGCCCACTCTGGAAACACCATATATTTT. It specifies CSARAKAHSGNTIYF.

The chain recombines TRBV6-8 with TRBJ1-5; D is ambiguous. This CDR3 is built from 16 residues. Germline loops: CDR1 MNHGY, CDR2 SAAAGT. V gave up 2 bases and J gave up 5 bases, with 16 bases separating them. The CDR3 protein is CASSYGVPGPHQPQHF. In nucleotides, the CDR3 is TGTGCCAGCAGTTACGGGGTTCCGGGCCCACATCAGCCCCAGCATTTT.

J is TRBJ2-1 and V is TRBV9; 7 bases agree with TRBD2. The CDR3 runs 16 residues. Trimming at V came to 4 bases and at J to 8 bases, leaving 15 bases not matched to a gene. Germline lookup yields CDR1 SGDLS and CDR2 YYNGEE. This CDR3 is CASSSRRGGGFYEQFF. The CDR3 coding sequence is TGTGCCAGCAGCTCCCGCAGAGGCGGGGGTTTCTATGAGCAGTTCTTC.

Only a few counts were recorded for this clonotype. This rearrangement joins TRBV6-2 or TRBV6-3 to TRBJ2-7; 7 bases fit TRBD1. This CDR3 is built from 14 residues. Germline trimming cut 6 bases from V and 2 bases from J; bases unmatched to any gene: 7. CDR1 and CDR2 from the germline V gene are MNHEY and SVGEGT. The CDR3 DNA sequence: TGTGCCAGCAGAAGGGACAGTAGGACCTACGAGCAGTACGTC. Translated, it gives CASRRDSRTYEQYV.

There are a few counts of this clonotype. The chain couples TRBV7-3 to TRBJ2-3, with D perhaps TRBD1 (6 bases). This CDR3 spans 15 amino acids. The germline CDR1 and CDR2 sequences are SGHTA and FQGTGA. The V end lost 5 bases, the J end lost 1 base, and 13 bases lay between the germline ends. CDR3 sequence: CASSLQGLGTDTQYF. For the CDR3, the DNA is TGTGCCAGCAGCCTCCAGGGGCTCGGCACAGATACGCAGTATTTT.

The chain has TRBV20-1 and TRBJ1-6, with a possible D match to TRBD1 (5 bases). Germline CDR1 and CDR2: DFQATT and SNEGSKA (reference sequence). The CDR3 spans 13 residues. V was trimmed by 3 bases and J by 14 bases, leaving 17 bases between them. The CDR3 nucleotides read TGCAGTGCTAGGGATGGGGCCTGGGAAGCCCTCCACTTT. Protein sequence: CSARDGAWEALHF.

Comments on this clonotype: Compared with germline, one end of the junction differs, possibly owing to a read error. In DNA, the CDR3 is TGCAGTGCTAGTCACGACAGGGGGCATAATTCACCCCTCCAATTT. It translates to CSASHDRGHNSPLQF. The chain uses TRBV20-1 and TRBJ1-6, with TRBD1 matching 10 bases. The CDR3 is made up of 15 amino acids. CDR1 and CDR2 from the germline V gene are DFQATT and SNEGSKA (reference sequence).

This clonotype was found a few times. The chain uses TRBV5-8 and TRBJ2-1, with no clear D. The CDR3 extends over 14 amino acids. CDR1 SGHTS and CDR2 YDEGEE come from the germline V gene. The V end lost 0 bases, the J end lost 1 base, and 5 bases lay between the germline ends. DNA for the CDR3: TGTGCCAGCAGCTTGGTCCAGTCCTACAATGAGCAGTTCTTC. Translating it yields CASSLVQSYNEQFF.

Notes on this clonotype: Its ends do not fully match the called genes, so a read error is possible. V gene TRBV4-1 combines with J gene TRBJ2-3, with TRBD2 matching 10 bases. The germline V gene has CDR1 MGHRA and CDR2 YSYEKL. CDR3 length: 18 residues. For the CDR3, the DNA is TGTGCCAGCAGCCAAGATATAACTAGCGGGGCTAGCACAGATACGCAGTATTTT. It encodes CASSQDITSGASTDTQYF.

In this sample, this clonotype turned up a few times. The chain recombines TRBV6-5 with TRBJ2-3; 12 bases are shared with TRBD2. CDR1 MNHEY and CDR2 SVGAGI come from the germline V gene. There are 15 residues in the CDR3. V lost 2 bases, J lost 8 bases, and 5 bases stayed unmatched. The CDR3 loop is CASSYASGGAGTQYF. The CDR3 nucleotides read TGTGCCAGCAGTTACGCTAGCGGGGGGGCGGGTACGCAGTATTTT.

This clonotype appeared a few times. The rearrangement joins TRBV6-7 to TRBJ2-1; D is unresolved. TRBV6-7 is an open reading frame, and its role is uncertain. Trimming stripped 3 bases from V and 0 bases from J, with 21 bases between. The length of the CDR3 is 19 residues. The CDR3 nucleotides are TGTGCCAGCAGTTATAAAGGGCTGTTTTACTTTTTCTCCTACAATGAGCAGTTCTTC. Its protein is CASSYKGLFYFFSYNEQFF.

The chain links TRBV27 to TRBJ2-7, with 8 bases aligning to TRBD1. V was pared by 7 bases and J by 5 bases, with 19 bases of the junction left unmatched. Per germline, CDR1 MNHEY and CDR2 SMNVEV (reference sequence). This CDR3 region has 17 residues. The chain's CDR3 is CASTQQAGQDRDDEQYF. The CDR3 nucleotides are TGTGCCAGCACCCAACAAGCCGGTCAGGACAGGGATGACGAGCAGTACTTC.

J is TRBJ1-5 and V is TRBV6-1; 7 positions agree with TRBD1. This CDR3 has 16 amino acids. V gave up 7 bases and J gave up 4 bases; unmatched junction bases: 13. In germline, CDR1 is MNHNS, CDR2 SASEGT. The DNA for the CDR3 is TGTGCCAGCACCTGGGACAGAACGAGGGGAAATCAGCCCCAGCATTTT. Translation gives CASTWDRTRGNQPQHF.

The chain joins TRBV11-1 to TRBJ2-1, with 12 positions matching TRBD2. The germline V gene encodes CDR1 SGHAT and CDR2 FQDESV (reference sequence). V lost 7 bases and J lost 10; bases outside the gene matches: 11. The CDR3 is made up of 15 amino acids. CDR3 protein: CASTHLAGGPGEQFF. CDR3 DNA: TGTGCCAGCACCCACCTAGCGGGGGGGCCAGGAGAGCAGTTCTTC.

Regarding this clonotype: A read error may account for a junction end that differs from germline. The rearrangement uses TRBV5-1 and TRBJ2-3; TRBD2 matches 8 bases. Germline V gives CDR1 SGHRS, CDR2 YFSETQ. The CDR3 consists of 16 residues. CDR3 bases: TGCGCCGGCAGCTTGGGTGCGGGGGGTAGCACAGATACGCAGTATTTT. It is translated as CAGSLGAGGSTDTQYF.

V usage is TRBV12-3 or TRBV12-4 and J usage is TRBJ2-1; perhaps TRBD2 as D (5 bases). V lost 2 bases to trimming and J lost 6 bases, with 11 bases between them. The CDR3 totals 14 residues. CDR3 in DNA: TGTGCCAGCAGTTTAAGTGGACTGACCAATGAGCAGTTCTTC. Its translation is CASSLSGLTNEQFF.

The rearrangement links TRBV27 to TRBJ1-5, with D tentatively TRBD1 (6 bases). This CDR3 spans 14 amino acids. CDR1 and CDR2 (germline): MNHEY, SMNVEV (reference sequence). V was trimmed by 5 bases and J by 4 bases, leaving 12 bases between them. Written as DNA, the CDR3 is TGTGCCAGCAGTGCTACACAGGGAAATCAGCCCCAGCATTTT. Its translation: CASSATQGNQPQHF.